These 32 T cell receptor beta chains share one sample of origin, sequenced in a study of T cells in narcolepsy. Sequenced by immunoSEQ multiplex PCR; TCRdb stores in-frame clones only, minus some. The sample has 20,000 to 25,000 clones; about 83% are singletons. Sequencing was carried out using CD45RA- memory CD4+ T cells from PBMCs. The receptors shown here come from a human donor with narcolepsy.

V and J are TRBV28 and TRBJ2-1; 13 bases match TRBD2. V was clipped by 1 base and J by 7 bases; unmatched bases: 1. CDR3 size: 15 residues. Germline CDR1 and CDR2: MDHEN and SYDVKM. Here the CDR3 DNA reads TGTGCCAGCAGTTTATCGACTAGCGGGAGGAATGAGCAGTTCTTC. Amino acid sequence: CASSLSTSGRNEQFF.

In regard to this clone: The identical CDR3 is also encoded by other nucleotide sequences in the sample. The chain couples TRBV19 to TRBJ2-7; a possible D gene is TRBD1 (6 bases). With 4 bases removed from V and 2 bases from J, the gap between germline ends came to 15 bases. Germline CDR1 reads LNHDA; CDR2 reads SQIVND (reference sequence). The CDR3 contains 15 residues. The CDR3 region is CASSNGQSPTYEQYF. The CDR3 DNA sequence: TGTGCCAGTAGTAACGGACAGAGTCCTACCTACGAGCAGTACTTC.

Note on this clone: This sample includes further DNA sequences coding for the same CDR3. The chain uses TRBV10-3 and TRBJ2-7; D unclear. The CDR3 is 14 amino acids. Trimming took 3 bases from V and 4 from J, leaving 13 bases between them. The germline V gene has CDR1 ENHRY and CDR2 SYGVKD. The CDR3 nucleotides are TGTGCCATCAGTGATACCGGTCTGGTTTACGAGCAGTACTTC. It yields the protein CAISDTGLVYEQYF.

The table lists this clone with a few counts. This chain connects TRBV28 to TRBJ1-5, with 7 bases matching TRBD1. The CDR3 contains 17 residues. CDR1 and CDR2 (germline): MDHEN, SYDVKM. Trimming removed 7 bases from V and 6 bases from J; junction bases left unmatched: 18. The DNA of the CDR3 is TGTGCCAGCAAGCAGGGGGTTCTGGGAGTAGGTAGTCAGCCCCAGCATTTT. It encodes CASKQGVLGVGSQPQHF.

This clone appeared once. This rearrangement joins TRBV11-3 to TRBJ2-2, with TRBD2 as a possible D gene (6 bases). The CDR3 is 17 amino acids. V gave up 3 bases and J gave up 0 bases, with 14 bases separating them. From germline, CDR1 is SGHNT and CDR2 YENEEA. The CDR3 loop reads CASSFGGSGPNTGELFF. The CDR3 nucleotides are TGTGCCAGCAGCTTTGGGGGGTCGGGGCCGAACACCGGGGAGCTGTTTTTT.

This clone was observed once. The CDR3 is CASSQLADTDTQYF. CDR3 nucleotide sequence: TGCGCCAGCAGCCAACTAGCGGACACAGATACGCAGTATTTT. The V and J genes are TRBV4-1 and TRBJ2-3; 7 positions match TRBD2. Per the germline V gene, CDR1 is MGHRA and CDR2 is YSYEKL. V lost 2 bases, J lost 2 bases, and 1 base stayed unmatched. There are 14 residues in the CDR3.

The DNA of the CDR3 is TGTGCCAGCACCATACCAGAGACAGGGCTCGAGTATTTT. Translation: CASTIPETGLEYF. The chain employs TRBV6-1 and TRBJ2-3; 7 bases line up with TRBD1. V lost 7 bases and J lost 13; bases outside the gene matches: 14. CDR1 is MNHNS and CDR2 is SASEGT in the germline V gene. This CDR3 region has 13 residues.

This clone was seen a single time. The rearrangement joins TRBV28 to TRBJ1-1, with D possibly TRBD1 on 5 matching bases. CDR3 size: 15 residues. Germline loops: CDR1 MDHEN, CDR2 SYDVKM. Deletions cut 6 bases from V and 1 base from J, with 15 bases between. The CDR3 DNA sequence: TGTGCCAGCAGCCCCGCCGGGGGAACGAACACTGAAGCTTTCTTT. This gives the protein CASSPAGGTNTEAFF.

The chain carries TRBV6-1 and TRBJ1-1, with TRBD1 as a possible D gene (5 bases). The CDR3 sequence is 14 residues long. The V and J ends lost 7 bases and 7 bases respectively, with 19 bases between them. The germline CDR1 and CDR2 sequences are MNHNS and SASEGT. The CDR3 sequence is CASKASGPGGEAFF. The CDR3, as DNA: TGTGCCAGCAAAGCTAGCGGACCCGGGGGTGAAGCTTTCTTT.

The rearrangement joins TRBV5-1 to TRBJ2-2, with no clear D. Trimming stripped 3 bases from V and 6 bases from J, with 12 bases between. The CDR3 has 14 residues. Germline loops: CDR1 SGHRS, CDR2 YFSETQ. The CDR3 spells CASSWIVGSGELFF. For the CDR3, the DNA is TGCGCCAGCAGCTGGATAGTCGGGTCCGGGGAGCTGTTTTTT.

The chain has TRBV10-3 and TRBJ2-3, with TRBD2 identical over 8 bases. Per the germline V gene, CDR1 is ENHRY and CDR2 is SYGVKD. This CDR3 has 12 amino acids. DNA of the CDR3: TGTGGGGCTAGCGGGAGCACAGATACGCAGTATTTT. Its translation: CGASGSTDTQYF.

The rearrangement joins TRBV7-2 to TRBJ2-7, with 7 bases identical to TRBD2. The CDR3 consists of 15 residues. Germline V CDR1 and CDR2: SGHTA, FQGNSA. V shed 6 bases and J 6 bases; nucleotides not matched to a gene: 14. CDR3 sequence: CASRLPGGRAGEQYF. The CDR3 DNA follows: TGTGCCAGCAGGCTACCTGGCGGGAGAGCTGGCGAGCAGTACTTC.

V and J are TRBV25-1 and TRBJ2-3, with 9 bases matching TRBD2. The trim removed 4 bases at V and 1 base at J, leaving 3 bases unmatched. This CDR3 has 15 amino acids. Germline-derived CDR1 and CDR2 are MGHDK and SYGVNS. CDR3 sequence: CASSAGTSRTDTQYF. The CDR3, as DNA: TGTGCCAGCAGTGCTGGGACTAGCCGCACAGATACGCAGTATTTT.

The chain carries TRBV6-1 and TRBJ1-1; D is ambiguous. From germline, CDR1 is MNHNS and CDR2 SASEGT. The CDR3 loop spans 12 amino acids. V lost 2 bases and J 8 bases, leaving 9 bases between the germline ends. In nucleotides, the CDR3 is TGTGCCAGCAGTGAAAGACCCCAAGAAGCTTTCTTT. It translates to CASSERPQEAFF.

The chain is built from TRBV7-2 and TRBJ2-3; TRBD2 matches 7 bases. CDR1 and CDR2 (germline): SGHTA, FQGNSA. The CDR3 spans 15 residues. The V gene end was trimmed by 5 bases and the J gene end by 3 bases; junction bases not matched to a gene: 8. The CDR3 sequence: CASSQWTSITDTQYF. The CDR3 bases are TGTGCCAGCAGCCAATGGACTAGTATAACAGATACGCAGTATTTT.

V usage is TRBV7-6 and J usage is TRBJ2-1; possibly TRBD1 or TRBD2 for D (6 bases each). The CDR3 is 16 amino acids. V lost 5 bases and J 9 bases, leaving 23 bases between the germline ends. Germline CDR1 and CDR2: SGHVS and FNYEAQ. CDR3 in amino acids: CASSQEVGGARGEQFF. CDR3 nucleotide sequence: TGTGCCAGCAGCCAAGAGGTGGGGGGCGCTCGGGGTGAGCAGTTCTTC.

The CDR3 is CASSIADATNEKLFF. Written as DNA, the CDR3 is TGTGCCAGTAGTATAGCGGATGCAACTAATGAAAAACTGTTTTTT. The gene calls are TRBV19 and TRBJ1-4, with D hard to call. Germline V gives CDR1 LNHDA, CDR2 SQIVND (reference sequence). V lost 1 base and J lost 0, with 6 bases in between. The CDR3 extends over 15 amino acids. Together with reference TRBV19 and TRBJ1-4, the CDR3 gives the full variable domain: DGGITQSPKYLFRKEGQNVTLSCEQNLNHDAMYWYRQDPGQGLRLIYYSQIVNDFQKGDIAEGYSVSREKKESFPLTVTSAQKNPTAFYLCASSIADATNEKLFFGSGTQLSVL.

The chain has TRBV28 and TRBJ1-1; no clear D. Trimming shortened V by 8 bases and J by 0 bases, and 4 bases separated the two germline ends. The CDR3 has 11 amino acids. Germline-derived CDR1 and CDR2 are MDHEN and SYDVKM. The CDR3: CASHLNTEAFF. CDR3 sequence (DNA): TGTGCCAGCCACCTGAACACTGAAGCTTTCTTT.

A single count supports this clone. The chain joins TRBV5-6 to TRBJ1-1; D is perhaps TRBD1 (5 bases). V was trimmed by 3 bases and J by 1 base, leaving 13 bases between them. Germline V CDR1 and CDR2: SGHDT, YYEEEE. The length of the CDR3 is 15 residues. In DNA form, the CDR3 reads TGTGCCAGCAGCTCGATCAGGGAGGAGAACACTGAAGCTTTCTTT. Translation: CASSSIREENTEAFF.

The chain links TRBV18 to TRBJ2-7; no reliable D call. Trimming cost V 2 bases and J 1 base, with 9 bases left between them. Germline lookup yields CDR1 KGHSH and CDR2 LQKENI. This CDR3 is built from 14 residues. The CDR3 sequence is CASSPKGTSYEQYF. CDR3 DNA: TGTGCCAGCTCACCAAAAGGTACTTCCTACGAGCAGTACTTC.

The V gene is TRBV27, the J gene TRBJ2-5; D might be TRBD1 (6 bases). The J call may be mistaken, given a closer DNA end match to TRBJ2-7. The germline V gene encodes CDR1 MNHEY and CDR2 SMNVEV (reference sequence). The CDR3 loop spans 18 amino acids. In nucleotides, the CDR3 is TGTGCCAGCACCAGGGTGTTCACAGACAGGTCCCCCAACTACGAGCAGTACTTC. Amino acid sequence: CASTRVFTDRSPNYEQYF.

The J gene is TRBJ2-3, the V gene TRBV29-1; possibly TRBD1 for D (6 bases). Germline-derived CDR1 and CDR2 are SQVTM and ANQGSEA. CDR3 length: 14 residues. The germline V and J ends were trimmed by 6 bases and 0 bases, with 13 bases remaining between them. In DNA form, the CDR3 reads TGCAGCGTCCCTGGGGGCGGTAGCACAGATACGCAGTATTTT. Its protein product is CSVPGGGSTDTQYF.

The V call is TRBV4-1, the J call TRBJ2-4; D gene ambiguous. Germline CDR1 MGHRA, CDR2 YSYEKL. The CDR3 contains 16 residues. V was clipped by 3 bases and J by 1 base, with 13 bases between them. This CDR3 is CASSHMGDGAKNIQYF. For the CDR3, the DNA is TGCGCCAGCAGCCATATGGGTGATGGGGCCAAAAACATTCAGTACTTC.

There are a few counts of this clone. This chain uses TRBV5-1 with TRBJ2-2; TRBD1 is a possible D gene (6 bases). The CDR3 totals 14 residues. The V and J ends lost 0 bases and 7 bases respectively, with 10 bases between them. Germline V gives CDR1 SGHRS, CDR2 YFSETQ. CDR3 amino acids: CASSLVGAGGELFF. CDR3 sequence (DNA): TGCGCCAGCAGCTTGGTGGGGGCTGGCGGGGAGCTGTTTTTT.

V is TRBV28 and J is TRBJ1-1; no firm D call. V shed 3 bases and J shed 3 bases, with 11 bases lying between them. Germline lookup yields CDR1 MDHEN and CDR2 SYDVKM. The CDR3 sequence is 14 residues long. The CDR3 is CASSLGSVHTEAFF. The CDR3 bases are TGTGCCAGCAGTTTGGGCAGTGTCCACACTGAAGCTTTCTTT.

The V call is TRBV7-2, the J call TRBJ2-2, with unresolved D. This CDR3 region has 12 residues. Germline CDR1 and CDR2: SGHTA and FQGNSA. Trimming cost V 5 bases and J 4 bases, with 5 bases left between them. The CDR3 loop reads CASSPSTGELFF. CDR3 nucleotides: TGTGCCAGCAGCCCCTCCACCGGGGAGCTGTTTTTT.

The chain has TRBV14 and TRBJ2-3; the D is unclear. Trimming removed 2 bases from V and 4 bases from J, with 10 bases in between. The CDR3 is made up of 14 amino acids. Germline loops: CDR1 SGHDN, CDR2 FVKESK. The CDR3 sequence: CASSQISNPDTQYF. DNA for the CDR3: TGTGCCAGCAGCCAAATATCAAATCCAGATACGCAGTATTTT.

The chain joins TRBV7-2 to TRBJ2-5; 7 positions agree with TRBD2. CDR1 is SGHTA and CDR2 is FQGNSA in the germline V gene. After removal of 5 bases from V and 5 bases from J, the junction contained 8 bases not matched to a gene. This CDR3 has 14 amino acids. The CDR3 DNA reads TGTGCCAGCAGCCCGATGACTAGCTGGGAGACCCAGTACTTC. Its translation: CASSPMTSWETQYF. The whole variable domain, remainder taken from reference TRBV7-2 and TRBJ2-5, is GAGVSQSPSNKVTEKGKDVELRCDPISGHTALYWYRQSLGQGLEFLIYFQGNSAPDKSGLPSDRFSAERTGGSVSTLTIQRTQQEDSAVYLCASSPMTSWETQYFGPGTRLLVL.

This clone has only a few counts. CDR3: CASSIRLAGEHSYEQYF. The CDR3 DNA reads as TGTGCCAGTAGTATTCGTCTAGCGGGAGAGCACTCCTACGAGCAGTACTTC. V is TRBV19 and J is TRBJ2-7, with 10 positions matching TRBD2. Per the germline V gene, CDR1 is LNHDA and CDR2 is SQIVND (reference sequence). V lost 3 bases to trimming and J lost 0 bases; unmatched junction nucleotides: 8. The CDR3 has 17 residues.

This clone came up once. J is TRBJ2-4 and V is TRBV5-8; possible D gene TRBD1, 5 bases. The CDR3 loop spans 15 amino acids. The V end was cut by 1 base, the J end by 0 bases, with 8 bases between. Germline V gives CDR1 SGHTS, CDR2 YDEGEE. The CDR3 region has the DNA TGTGCCAGCAGCTTGCCAGGGCTAGCCAAAAACATTCAGTACTTC. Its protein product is CASSLPGLAKNIQYF.

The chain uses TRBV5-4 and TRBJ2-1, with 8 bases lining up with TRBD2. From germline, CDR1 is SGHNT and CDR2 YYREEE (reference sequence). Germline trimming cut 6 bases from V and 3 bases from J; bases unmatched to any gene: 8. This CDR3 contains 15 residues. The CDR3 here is CASTNGGGNYNEQFF. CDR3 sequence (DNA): TGTGCCAGCACCAACGGGGGGGGGAACTACAATGAGCAGTTCTTC.

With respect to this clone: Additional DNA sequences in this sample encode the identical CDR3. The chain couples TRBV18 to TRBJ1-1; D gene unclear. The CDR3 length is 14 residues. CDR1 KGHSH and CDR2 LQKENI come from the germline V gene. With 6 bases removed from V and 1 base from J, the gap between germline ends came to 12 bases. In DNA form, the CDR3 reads TGTGCCAGCTCGCCAGGTAAACAGAACACTGAAGCTTTCTTT. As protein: CASSPGKQNTEAFF.